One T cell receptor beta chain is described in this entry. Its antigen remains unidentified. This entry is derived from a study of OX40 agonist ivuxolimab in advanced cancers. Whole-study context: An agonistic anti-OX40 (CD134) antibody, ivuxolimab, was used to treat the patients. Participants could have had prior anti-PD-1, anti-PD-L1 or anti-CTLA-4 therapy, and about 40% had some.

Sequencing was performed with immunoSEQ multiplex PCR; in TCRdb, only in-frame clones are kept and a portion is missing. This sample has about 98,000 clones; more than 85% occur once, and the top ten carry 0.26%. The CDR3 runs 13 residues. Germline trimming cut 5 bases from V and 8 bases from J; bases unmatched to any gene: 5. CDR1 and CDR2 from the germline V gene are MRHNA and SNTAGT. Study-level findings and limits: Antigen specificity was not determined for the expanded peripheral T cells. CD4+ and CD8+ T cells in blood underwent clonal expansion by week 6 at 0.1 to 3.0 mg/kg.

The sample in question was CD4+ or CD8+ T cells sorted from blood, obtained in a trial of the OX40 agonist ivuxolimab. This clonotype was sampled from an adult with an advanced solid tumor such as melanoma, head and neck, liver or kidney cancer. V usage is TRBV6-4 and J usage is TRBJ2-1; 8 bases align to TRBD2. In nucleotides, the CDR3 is TGTGCCAGCAGTTATCGGGGGGGCGATGAGCAGTTCTTC. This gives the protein CASSYRGGDEQFF.